Presented here are 20 T cell receptor beta chains from one specimen sequenced in a study of blood T cell repertoires in COVID-19. The method was immunoSEQ multiplex PCR; TCRdb's version includes in-frame clones alone and lacks a portion of them. The sample has some 48,000 clones; around 92% are singletons. The sequencing sample was made of peripheral blood. These receptor sequences come from a human donor in a cohort sampled during active COVID-19.

The chain combines TRBV7-9 with TRBJ1-2; TRBD1 agrees at 9 bases. The CDR3 is 16 residues long. CDR1 is SEHNR, CDR2 FQNEAQ, per germline (reference sequence). J was trimmed by 4 bases and V by 5 bases; bases with no gene match: 11. CDR3 amino acids: CASSPTGTGTRYGYTF. Here the CDR3 DNA reads TGTGCCAGCAGCCCAACCGGGACAGGGACCCGCTATGGCTACACCTTC.

A single count supports this clone. The chain is built from TRBV6-5 and TRBJ1-2, with 7 bases identical to TRBD1. This CDR3 has 15 residues. The V segment lost 5 bases and the J segment 4 bases; nucleotides outside the gene matches: 10. CDR1 and CDR2 (germline): MNHEY, SVGAGI. The CDR3 loop reads CASSRDPGQPYGYTF. In nucleotides, the CDR3 is TGTGCCAGCAGTCGAGATCCGGGACAGCCCTATGGCTACACCTTC.

This chain uses TRBV7-6 with TRBJ2-7, with TRBD2 as a possible D gene (6 bases). The V end lost 2 bases, the J end lost 2 bases, and 25 bases lay between the germline ends. Germline values: CDR1 SGHVS, CDR2 FNYEAQ. The CDR3 covers 19 residues. The CDR3 sequence is CASSLWLRDEGSRAYEQYF. In DNA form, the CDR3 reads TGTGCCAGCAGCTTATGGTTGCGGGACGAAGGTTCTAGGGCCTACGAGCAGTACTTC. Drawing the rest from reference TRBV7-6 and TRBJ2-7, the complete variable domain is GAGVSQSPRYKVTKRGQDVALRCDPISGHVSLYWYRQALGQGPEFLTYFNYEAQQDKSGLPNDRFSAERPEGSISTLTIQRTEQRDSAMYRCASSLWLRDEGSRAYEQYFGPGTRLTVT.

The chain links TRBV3-1 (or the pseudogene TRBV3-2) to TRBJ2-3; 10 nucleotides match TRBD1. CDR3 size: 16 residues. With V trimmed by 4 bases and J by 2 bases, 6 bases remained unmatched. Germline lookup yields CDR1 LGHDT and CDR2 YNNKEL (reference sequence). The CDR3 region is CASSRRQGAPTDTQYF. The DNA for the CDR3 is TGTGCCAGCAGCCGCCGACAGGGGGCGCCCACAGATACGCAGTATTTT.

The chain recombines TRBV28 with TRBJ2-3, with 9 bases lining up with TRBD2. The CDR3 runs 14 residues. CDR1 and CDR2 from the germline V gene are MDHEN and SYDVKM. Trimming cost V 8 bases and J 1 base; bases outside gene matches: 4. The CDR3 loop is CASGGGAGTDTQYF. In nucleotides, the CDR3 is TGTGCCAGCGGCGGGGGGGCTGGCACAGATACGCAGTATTTT.

This rearrangement joins TRBV3-1 (or the pseudogene TRBV3-2) to TRBJ1-4; no firm D call. Between the trimmed V and J ends, which lost 3 bases and 1 base, there was a span of 9 bases. The germline V gene has CDR1 LGHDT and CDR2 YNNKEL (reference sequence). This CDR3 is 15 amino acids long. Here the CDR3 DNA reads TGTGCCAGCAGCCAGGTAGTTGGAACTAATGAAAAACTGTTTTTT. Translating it yields CASSQVVGTNEKLFF.

The V gene is TRBV7-9, the J gene TRBJ1-2, with D uncertain. Germline CDR1 SEHNR, CDR2 FQNEAQ (reference sequence). The CDR3 is made up of 13 amino acids. The V end was cut by 5 bases, the J end by 1 base, with 8 bases between. This chain's CDR3 is CASSAGGNYGYTF. CDR3 nucleotide sequence: TGTGCCAGCAGCGCCGGAGGTAACTATGGCTACACCTTC.

V gene TRBV24-1 combines with J gene TRBJ2-7; D is unclear. The V gene's germline CDR1 is KGHDR and CDR2 SFDVKD. Trimming removed 1 base at V and 0 bases at J, with 18 bases between. The CDR3 totals 18 residues. CDR3 in amino acids: CATSDFYVGQSPSYEQYF. CDR3 bases: TGTGCCACCAGTGATTTTTATGTTGGTCAGTCCCCCTCCTACGAGCAGTACTTC.

V and J are TRBV6-1 and TRBJ2-7; 8 bases fit TRBD1. The J segment lost 0 bases and the V segment lost 1 base, leaving 2 bases of the junction unmatched. This CDR3 region has 15 residues. Germline loops: CDR1 MNHNS, CDR2 SASEGT. The DNA for the CDR3 is TGTGCCAGCAGTGAAGGGACAGGGAGCTCCTACGAGCAGTACTTC. It codes for CASSEGTGSSYEQYF.

The V call is TRBV29-1, the J call TRBJ1-2, with a possible D match to TRBD1 (6 bases). CDR1 is SQVTM and CDR2 is ANQGSEA in the germline V gene. The CDR3 runs 15 residues. V gave up 7 bases and J gave up 8 bases, with 26 bases separating them. The CDR3 nucleotides are TGCAGCGCTGCTGTATCCCGCCGGGGGGCACGAGGCTACACCTTC. As protein: CSAAVSRRGARGYTF.

This rearrangement joins TRBV4-1 to TRBJ2-7, with 7 bases that match TRBD2. This CDR3 comprises 15 residues. Germline CDR1 and CDR2: MGHRA and YSYEKL. Unmatched junction bases numbered 6, after V lost 4 bases and J lost 0 bases. The CDR3 spells CASSPGRGNSYEQYF. CDR3 sequence (DNA): TGCGCCAGCAGCCCAGGGAGGGGAAACTCCTACGAGCAGTACTTC.

This clone was seen only a few times. V is TRBV18 and J is TRBJ2-7, with TRBD1 matching over 7 bases. V trimming: 5 bases; J trimming: 4 bases; junction bases outside the gene matches: 8. The V gene's germline CDR1 is KGHSH and CDR2 LQKENI. The CDR3 sequence is 14 residues long. CDR3 sequence (DNA): TGTGCCAGCTCATCCGGGACAGTTACTTACGAGCAGTACTTC. Translated, it gives CASSSGTVTYEQYF.

J is TRBJ2-1 and V is TRBV3-1 (or the pseudogene TRBV3-2); D possibly corresponds to TRBD2 (6 bases). CDR1 is LGHDT and CDR2 is YNNKEL in the germline V gene (reference sequence). Trimming left V 4 bases short and J 0 bases short, with 13 bases between. The CDR3 has 16 amino acids. The CDR3: CASSPPRGNSYNEQFF. The CDR3 DNA is TGTGCCAGCAGCCCCCCCCGGGGGAACTCCTACAATGAGCAGTTCTTC.

This sequence joins TRBV6-2 or TRBV6-3 and TRBJ2-3, with D possibly being TRBD2 (5 bases). V was shortened by 4 bases and J by 0 bases, with 11 bases between the two germline ends. The CDR3 extends over 15 amino acids. Germline assignment: CDR1 MNHEY and CDR2 SVGEGT. The CDR3 loop is CASSLRERSTDTQYF. CDR3 coding DNA: TGTGCCAGCAGTTTAAGGGAGCGGAGCACAGATACGCAGTATTTT.

The chain joins TRBV9 to TRBJ2-5; no reliable D call. Per the germline V gene, CDR1 is SGDLS and CDR2 is YYNGEE. The CDR3 has 11 residues. Trimming pared 0 bases from V and 7 bases from J, leaving 4 bases between. CDR3 amino acids: CASSVGRTQYF. The DNA of the CDR3 is TGTGCCAGCAGCGTAGGGAGGACCCAGTACTTC.

This clone was detected only once. This rearrangement joins TRBV7-3 to TRBJ2-1; D remains unclear. Germline lookup yields CDR1 SGHTA and CDR2 FQGTGA. This CDR3 contains 14 residues. V lost 5 bases and J 8 bases, leaving 16 bases between the germline ends. CDR3: CASSVGALEDEQFF. DNA of the CDR3: TGTGCCAGCAGCGTAGGTGCATTAGAGGATGAGCAGTTCTTC. Based on the CDR3 plus reference TRBV7-3 and TRBJ2-1, the full variable domain is GAGVSQTPSNKVTEKGKYVELRCDPISGHTALYWYRQSLGQGPEFLIYFQGTGAADDSGLPNDRFFAVRPEGSVSTLKIQRTERGDSAVYLCASSVGALEDEQFFGPGTRLTVL.

The J gene is TRBJ2-3, the V gene TRBV4-3; 10 nucleotides align to TRBD2. Per germline, CDR1 LGHNA and CDR2 YSLEER. After removal of 2 bases from V and 11 bases from J, the junction contained 4 bases not matched to a gene. The CDR3 loop spans 13 amino acids. CDR3 in amino acids: CASSQKAGGWQYF. The CDR3 nucleotides are TGCGCCAGCAGCCAAAAAGCGGGAGGGTGGCAGTATTTT.

J is TRBJ1-5 and V is TRBV6-2 or TRBV6-3; D uncertain. The CDR3 runs to 14 residues. Germline CDR1 MNHEY, CDR2 SVGEGT. Trimming stripped 0 bases from V and 7 bases from J, with 10 bases between. The CDR3 DNA reads TGTGCCAGCAGTTACTCGATTTCCGGGCAGCCCCAGCATTTT. Residues: CASSYSISGQPQHF.

J is TRBJ2-7 and V is TRBV5-5; D not certain. Germline assignment: CDR1 SGHKS and CDR2 YYEKEE (reference sequence). This CDR3 comprises 15 residues. V was cut by 0 bases and J by 5 bases, with 15 bases left in between. The CDR3 reads CASSLAPRVRNEQYF. In nucleotides, the CDR3 is TGTGCCAGCAGCTTGGCCCCCCGCGTCCGAAACGAGCAGTACTTC.

V and J are TRBV3-1 (or the pseudogene TRBV3-2) and TRBJ1-1; a weak D match, TRBD1 (6 bases). Trimming cost V 4 bases and J 5 bases, with 20 bases left between them. The CDR3 extends over 16 amino acids. The germline gives CDR1 LGHDT, CDR2 YNNKEL (reference sequence). The CDR3 sequence is CASSLSQGGPRTEAFF. CDR3 nucleotide sequence: TGTGCCAGCAGCCTATCACAAGGGGGTCCTAGAACTGAAGCTTTCTTT.